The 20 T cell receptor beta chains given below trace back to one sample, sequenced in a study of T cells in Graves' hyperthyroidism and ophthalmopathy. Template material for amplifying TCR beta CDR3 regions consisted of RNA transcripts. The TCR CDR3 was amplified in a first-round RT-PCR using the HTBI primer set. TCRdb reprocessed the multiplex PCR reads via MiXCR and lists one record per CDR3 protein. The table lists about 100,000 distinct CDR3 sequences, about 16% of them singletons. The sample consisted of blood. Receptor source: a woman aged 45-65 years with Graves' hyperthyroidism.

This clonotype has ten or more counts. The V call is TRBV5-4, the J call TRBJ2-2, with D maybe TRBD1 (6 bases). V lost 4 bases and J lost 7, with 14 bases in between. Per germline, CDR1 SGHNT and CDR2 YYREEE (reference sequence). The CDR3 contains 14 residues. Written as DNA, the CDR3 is TGTGCCAGCAGCGCCGGGACAAGTAACGGGGAGCTGTTTTTT. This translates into CASSAGTSNGELFF.

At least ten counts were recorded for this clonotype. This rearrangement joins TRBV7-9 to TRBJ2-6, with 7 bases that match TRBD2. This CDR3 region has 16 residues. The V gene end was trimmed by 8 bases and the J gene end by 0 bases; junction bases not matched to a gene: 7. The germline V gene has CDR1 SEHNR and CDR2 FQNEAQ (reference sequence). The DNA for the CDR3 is TGTGCCAGCCTACGGGGGGTCAGCTCTGGGGCCAACGTCCTGACTTTC. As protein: CASLRGVSSGANVLTF.

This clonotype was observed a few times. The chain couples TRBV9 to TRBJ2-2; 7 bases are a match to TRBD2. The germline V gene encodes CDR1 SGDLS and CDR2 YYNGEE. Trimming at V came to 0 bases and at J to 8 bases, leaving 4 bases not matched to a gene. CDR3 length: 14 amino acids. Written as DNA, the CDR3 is TGTGCCAGCAGCGTAGGACTAGCTTATGGGGAGCTGTTTTTT. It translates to CASSVGLAYGELFF.

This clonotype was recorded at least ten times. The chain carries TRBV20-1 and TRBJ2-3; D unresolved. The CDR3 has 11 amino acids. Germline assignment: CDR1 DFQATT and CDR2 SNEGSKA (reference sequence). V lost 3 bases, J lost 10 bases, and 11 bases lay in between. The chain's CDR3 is CSASDIQAQYF. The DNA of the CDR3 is TGCAGTGCTAGTGACATCCAGGCGCAGTATTTT.

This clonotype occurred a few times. In DNA, the CDR3 is TGTGCCAGCAGCTTAGGCCAGGGTAATGGCTACACCTTC. Residues: CASSLGQGNGYTF. This chain uses TRBV7-9 with TRBJ1-2; possibly TRBD1 for D (5 bases). This CDR3 has 13 residues. CDR1 is SEHNR, CDR2 FQNEAQ, per germline (reference sequence). V was cut by 1 base and J by 6 bases, with 9 bases left in between.

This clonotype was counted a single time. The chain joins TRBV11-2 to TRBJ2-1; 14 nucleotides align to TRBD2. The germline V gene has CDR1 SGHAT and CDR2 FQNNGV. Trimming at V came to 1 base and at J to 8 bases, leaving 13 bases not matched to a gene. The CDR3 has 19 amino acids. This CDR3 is CASSLGLAGGGLKGDEQFF. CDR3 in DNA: TGTGCCAGCAGCTTAGGACTAGCGGGAGGGGGGTTGAAAGGGGATGAGCAGTTCTTC.

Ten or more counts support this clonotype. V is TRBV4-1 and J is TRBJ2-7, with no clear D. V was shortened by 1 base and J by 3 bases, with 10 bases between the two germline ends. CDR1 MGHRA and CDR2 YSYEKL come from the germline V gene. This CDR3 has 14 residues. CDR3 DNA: TGCGCCAGCAGCCAAGGTCTAGGAAACTACGAGCAGTACTTC. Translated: CASSQGLGNYEQYF.

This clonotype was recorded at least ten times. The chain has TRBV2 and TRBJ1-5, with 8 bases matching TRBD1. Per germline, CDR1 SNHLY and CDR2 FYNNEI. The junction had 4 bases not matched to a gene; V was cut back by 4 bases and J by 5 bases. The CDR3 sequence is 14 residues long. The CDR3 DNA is TGTGCCAGCAGTGGACAGGGGTTGTATCAGCCCCAGCATTTT. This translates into CASSGQGLYQPQHF.

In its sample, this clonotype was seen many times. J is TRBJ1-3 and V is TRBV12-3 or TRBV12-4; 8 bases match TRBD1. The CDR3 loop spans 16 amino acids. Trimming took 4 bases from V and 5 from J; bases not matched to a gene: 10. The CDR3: CASSSFTGGSRNTIYF. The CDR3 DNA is TGTGCCAGCAGTTCGTTTACAGGGGGATCCCGAAACACCATATATTTT.

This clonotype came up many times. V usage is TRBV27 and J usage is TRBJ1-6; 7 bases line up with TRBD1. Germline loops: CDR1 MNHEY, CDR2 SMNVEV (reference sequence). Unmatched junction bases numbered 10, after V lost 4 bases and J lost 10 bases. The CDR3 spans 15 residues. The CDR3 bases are TGTGCCAGCAGTTCCGGACAGGTTCTTCGATCACCCCTCCACTTT. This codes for CASSSGQVLRSPLHF.

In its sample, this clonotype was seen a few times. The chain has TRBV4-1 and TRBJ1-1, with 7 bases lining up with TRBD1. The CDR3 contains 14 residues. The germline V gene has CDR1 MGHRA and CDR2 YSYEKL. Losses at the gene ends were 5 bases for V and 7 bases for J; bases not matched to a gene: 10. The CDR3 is CASSSRPGQSEAFF. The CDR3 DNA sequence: TGCGCCAGCAGCTCCCGGCCGGGACAGAGTGAAGCTTTCTTT.

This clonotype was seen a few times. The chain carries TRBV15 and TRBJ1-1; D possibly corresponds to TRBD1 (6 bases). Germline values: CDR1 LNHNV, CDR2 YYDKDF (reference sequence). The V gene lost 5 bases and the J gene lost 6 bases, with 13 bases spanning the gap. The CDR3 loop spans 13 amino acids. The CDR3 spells CATSGTGSPEAFF. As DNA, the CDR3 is TGTGCCACCAGCGGTACAGGGTCCCCTGAAGCTTTCTTT.

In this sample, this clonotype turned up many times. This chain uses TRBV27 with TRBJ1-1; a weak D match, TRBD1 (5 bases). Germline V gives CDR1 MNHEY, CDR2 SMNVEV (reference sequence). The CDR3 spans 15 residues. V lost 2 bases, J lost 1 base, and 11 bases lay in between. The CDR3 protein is CASSLIGAPNTEAFF. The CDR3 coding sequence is TGTGCCAGCAGTTTAATTGGGGCACCGAACACTGAAGCTTTCTTT.

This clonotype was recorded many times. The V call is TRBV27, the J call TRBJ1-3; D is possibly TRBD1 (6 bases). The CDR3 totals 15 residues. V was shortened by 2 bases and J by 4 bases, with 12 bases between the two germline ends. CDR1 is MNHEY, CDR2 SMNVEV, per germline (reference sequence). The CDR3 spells CASSLQGQFGNTIYF. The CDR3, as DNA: TGTGCCAGCAGTTTACAGGGACAATTCGGAAACACCATATATTTT.

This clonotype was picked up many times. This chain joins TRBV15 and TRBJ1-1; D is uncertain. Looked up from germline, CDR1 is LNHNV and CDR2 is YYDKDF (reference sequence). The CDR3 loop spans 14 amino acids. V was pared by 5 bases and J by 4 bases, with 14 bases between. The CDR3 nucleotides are TGTGCCACCAGCCCCCAAAGGTTTAGCACTGAAGCTTTCTTT. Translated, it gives CATSPQRFSTEAFF.

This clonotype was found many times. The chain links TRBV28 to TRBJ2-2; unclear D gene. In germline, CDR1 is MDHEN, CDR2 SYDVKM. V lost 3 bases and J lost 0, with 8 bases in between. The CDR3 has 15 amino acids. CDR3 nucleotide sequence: TGTGCCAGCAGTTTGGAAGAAGCGAACACCGGGGAGCTGTTTTTT. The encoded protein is CASSLEEANTGELFF.

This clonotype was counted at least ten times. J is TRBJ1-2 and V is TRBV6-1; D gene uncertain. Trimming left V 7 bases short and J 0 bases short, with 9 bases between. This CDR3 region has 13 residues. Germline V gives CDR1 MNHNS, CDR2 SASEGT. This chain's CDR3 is CASTLDTNYGYTF. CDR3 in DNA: TGTGCCAGCACCCTCGACACTAACTATGGCTACACCTTC.

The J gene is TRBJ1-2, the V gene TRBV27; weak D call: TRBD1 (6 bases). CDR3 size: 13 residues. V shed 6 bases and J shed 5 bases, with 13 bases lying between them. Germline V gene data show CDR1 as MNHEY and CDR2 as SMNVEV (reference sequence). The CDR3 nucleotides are TGTGCCAGCAGGAAAAACAGGGAGTATGGCTACACCTTC. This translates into CASRKNREYGYTF.

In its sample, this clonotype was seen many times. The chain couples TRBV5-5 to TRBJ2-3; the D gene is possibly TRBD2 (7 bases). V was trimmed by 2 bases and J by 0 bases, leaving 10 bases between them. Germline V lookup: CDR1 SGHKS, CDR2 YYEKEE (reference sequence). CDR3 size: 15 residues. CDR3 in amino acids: CASSFRGASTDTQYF. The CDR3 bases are TGTGCCAGCAGCTTCCGGGGGGCTAGCACAGATACGCAGTATTTT.

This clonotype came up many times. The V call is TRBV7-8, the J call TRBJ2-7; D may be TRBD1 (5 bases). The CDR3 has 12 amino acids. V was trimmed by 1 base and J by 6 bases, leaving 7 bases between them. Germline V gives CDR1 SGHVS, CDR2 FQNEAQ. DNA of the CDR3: TGTGCCAGCAGCTTAGTAAGGGGCGAGCAGTACGTC. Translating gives CASSLVRGEQYV.